This T cell receptor (beta chain) appears in the sequencing data of a study of human T cells and chemical hapten exposure. The V and J ends lost 6 bases and 4 bases, in that order; junction bases with no gene match: 15. This CDR3 is 17 amino acids long. Time point given: patch test 2, 6 weeks after DPC sensitization. The treatment: therapeutic diphenylcyclopropenone sensitization with weekly scalp DPC. Using its own MiXCR run on the RACE reads, TCRdb lists one record per CDR3 protein. This sample has tens of thousands of distinct CDR3 sequences, with approximately 3.3% found just once. This chain connects TRBV12-3 or TRBV12-4 to TRBJ1-3; 7 bases match TRBD1. The sample here was whole blood, taken in connection with sensitization to the hapten diphenylcyclopropenone (DPC). The source is a man aged 35 to 55 with alopecia areata. Some clones in this sample may be carry-over from other donors' samples. The CDR3 region is CASSATGDFSPGNTIYF. CDR3 nucleotide sequence: TGTGCCAGCAGCGCCACAGGGGACTTCTCTCCAGGAAACACCATATATTTT.